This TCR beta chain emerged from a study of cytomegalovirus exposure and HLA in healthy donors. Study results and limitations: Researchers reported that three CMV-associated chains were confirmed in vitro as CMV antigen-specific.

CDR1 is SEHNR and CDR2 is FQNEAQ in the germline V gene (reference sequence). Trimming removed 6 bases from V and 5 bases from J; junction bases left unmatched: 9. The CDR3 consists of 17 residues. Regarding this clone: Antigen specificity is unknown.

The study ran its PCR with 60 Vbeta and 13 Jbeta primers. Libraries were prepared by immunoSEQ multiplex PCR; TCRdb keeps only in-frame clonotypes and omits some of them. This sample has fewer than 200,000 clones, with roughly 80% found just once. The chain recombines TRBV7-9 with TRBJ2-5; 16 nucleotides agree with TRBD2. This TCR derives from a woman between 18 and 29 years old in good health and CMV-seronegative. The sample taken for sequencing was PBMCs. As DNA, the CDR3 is TGTGCCAGCAGTTTCAGGTCGGGACTAGCGGGAGGGGAGACCCAGTACTTC. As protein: CASSFRSGLAGGETQYF. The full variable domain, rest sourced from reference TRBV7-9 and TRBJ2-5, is DTGVSQNPRHKITKRGQNVTFRCDPISEHNRLYWYRQTLGQGPEFLTYFQNEAQLEKSRLLSDRFSAERPKGSFSTLEIQRTEQGDSAMYLCASSFRSGLAGGETQYFGPGTRLLVL.